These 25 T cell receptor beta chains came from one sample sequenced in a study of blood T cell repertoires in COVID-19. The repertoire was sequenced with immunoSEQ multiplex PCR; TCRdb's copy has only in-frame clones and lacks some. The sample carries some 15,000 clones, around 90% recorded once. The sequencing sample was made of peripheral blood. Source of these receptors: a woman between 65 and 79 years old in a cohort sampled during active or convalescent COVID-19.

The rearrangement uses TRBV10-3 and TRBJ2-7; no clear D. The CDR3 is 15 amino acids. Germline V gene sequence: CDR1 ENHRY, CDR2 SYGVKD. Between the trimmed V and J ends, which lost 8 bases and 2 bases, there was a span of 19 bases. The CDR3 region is CAIHHSQTLTYEQYF. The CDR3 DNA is TGTGCCATCCACCATTCCCAGACACTTACCTACGAGCAGTACTTC.

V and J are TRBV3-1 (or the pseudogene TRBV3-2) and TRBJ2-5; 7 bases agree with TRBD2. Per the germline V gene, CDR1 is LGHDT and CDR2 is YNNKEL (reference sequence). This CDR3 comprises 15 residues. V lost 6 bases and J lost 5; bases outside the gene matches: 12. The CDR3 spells CASSEYRGDSETQYF. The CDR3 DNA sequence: TGTGCCAGCAGTGAATACCGGGGGGACTCGGAGACCCAGTACTTC.

The CDR3 DNA reads TGTGCCAGCAGTTACAGGGGGACCCAACAAAAGAATGAGCAGTTCTTC. Protein product: CASSYRGTQQKNEQFF. The rearrangement joins TRBV6-2 or TRBV6-3 to TRBJ2-1; maybe TRBD1 (6 bases). CDR1 MNHEY and CDR2 SVGEGT come from the germline V gene. The CDR3 extends over 16 amino acids. Trimming pared 2 bases from V and 7 bases from J, leaving 18 bases between.

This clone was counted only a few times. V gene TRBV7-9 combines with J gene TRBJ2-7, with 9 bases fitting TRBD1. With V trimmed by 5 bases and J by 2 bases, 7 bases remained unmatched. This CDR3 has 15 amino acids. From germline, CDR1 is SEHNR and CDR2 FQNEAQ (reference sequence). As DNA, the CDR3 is TGTGCCAGCAGCCAATGGACAGGGGAGGCCTACGAGCAGTACTTC. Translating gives CASSQWTGEAYEQYF.

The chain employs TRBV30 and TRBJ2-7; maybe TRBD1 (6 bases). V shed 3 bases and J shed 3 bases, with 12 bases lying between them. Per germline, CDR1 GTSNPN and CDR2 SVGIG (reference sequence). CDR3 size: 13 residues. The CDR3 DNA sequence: TGTGCCTGGAGGGGGGCAGGCAGCTACGAGCAGTACTTC. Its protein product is CAWRGAGSYEQYF. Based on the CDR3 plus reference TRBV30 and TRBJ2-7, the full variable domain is SQTIHQWPATLVQPVGSPLSLECTVEGTSNPNLYWYRQAAGRGLQLLFYSVGIGQISSEVPQNLSASRPQDRQFILSSKKLLLSDSGFYLCAWRGAGSYEQYFGPGTRLTVT.

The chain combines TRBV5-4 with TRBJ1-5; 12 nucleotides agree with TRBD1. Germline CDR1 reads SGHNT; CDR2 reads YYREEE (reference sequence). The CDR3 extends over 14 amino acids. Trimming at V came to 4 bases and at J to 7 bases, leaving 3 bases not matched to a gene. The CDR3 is CASSLGTGGQPQHF. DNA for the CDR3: TGTGCCAGCAGCCTAGGGACAGGGGGCCAGCCCCAGCATTTT.

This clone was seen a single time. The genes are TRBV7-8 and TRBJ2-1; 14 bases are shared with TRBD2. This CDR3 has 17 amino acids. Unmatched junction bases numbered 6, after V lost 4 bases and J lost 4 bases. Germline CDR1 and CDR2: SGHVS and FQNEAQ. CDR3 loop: CASSSQGLAGGYNEQFF. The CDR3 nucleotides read TGTGCCAGCAGCTCGCAAGGACTAGCGGGGGGATACAATGAGCAGTTCTTC.

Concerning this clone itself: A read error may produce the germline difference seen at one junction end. The CDR3 DNA follows: TGTGCCAGTTCACCATACAGGGACTCCTACGAGCAGTACTTC. Translation gives CASSPYRDSYEQYF. The chain couples TRBV18 to TRBJ2-7; a weak D match, TRBD1 (6 bases). This CDR3 comprises 14 residues. Germline loops: CDR1 KGHSH, CDR2 LQKENI.

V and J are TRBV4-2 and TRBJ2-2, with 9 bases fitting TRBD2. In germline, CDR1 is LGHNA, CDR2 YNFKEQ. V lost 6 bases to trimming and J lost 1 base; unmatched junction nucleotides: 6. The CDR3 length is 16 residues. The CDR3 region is CASSPLAGVNTGELFF. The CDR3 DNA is TGTGCCAGCAGTCCATTAGCGGGGGTGAACACCGGGGAGCTGTTTTTT.

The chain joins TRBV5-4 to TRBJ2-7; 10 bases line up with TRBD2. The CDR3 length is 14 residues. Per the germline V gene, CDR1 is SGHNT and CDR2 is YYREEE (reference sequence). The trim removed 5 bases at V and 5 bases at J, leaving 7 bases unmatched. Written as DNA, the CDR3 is TGTGCCAGCAGAGCGGGGGGGGCTAGGGACGAGCAGTACTTC. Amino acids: CASRAGGARDEQYF.

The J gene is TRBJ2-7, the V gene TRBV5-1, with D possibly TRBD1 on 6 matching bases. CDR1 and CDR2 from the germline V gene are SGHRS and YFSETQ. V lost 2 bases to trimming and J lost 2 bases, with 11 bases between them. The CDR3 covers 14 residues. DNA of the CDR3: TGCGCCAGCAGCTTATCAGGGGTTACCTACGAGCAGTACTTC. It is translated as CASSLSGVTYEQYF.

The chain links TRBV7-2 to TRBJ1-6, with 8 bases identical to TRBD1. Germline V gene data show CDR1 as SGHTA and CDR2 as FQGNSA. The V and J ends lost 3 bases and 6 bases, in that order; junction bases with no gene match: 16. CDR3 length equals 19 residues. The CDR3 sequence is CASSFGTGELRGGNSPLHF. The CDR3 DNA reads TGTGCCAGCAGCTTCGGGACAGGAGAATTAAGAGGCGGTAATTCACCCCTCCACTTT.

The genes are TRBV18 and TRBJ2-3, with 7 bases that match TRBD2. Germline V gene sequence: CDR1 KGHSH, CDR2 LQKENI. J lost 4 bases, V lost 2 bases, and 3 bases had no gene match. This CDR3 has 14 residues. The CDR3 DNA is TGTGCCAGCTCACCAGGCCGGGGGGCAGATACGCAGTATTTT. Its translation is CASSPGRGADTQYF.

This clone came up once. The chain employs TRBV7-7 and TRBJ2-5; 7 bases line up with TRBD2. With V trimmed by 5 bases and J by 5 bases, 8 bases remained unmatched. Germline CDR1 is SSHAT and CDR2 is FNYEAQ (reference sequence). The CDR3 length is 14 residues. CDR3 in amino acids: CASSLRTGGETQYF. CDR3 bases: TGTGCCAGCAGCCTAAGGACCGGGGGGGAGACCCAGTACTTC.

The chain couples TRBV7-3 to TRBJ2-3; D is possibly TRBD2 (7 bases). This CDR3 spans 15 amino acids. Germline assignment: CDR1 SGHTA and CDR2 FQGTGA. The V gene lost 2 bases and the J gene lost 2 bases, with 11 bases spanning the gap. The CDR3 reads CASSLAGAYTDTQYF. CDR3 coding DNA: TGTGCCAGCAGCTTAGCGGGGGCCTACACAGATACGCAGTATTTT.

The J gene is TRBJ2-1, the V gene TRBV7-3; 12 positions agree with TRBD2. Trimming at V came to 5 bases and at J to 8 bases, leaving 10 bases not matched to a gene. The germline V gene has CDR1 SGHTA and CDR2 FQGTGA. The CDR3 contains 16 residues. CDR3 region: CASSPSGLAGSYEQFF. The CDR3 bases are TGTGCCAGCAGCCCCTCAGGACTAGCGGGGTCGTATGAGCAGTTCTTC.

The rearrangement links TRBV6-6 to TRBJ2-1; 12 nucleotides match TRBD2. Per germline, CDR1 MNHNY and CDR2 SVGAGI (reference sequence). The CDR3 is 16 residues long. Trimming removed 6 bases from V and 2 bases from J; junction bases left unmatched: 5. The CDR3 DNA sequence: TGTGCCAGCAGGGGGGGACTAGCGGGCACCTACAATGAGCAGTTCTTC. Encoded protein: CASRGGLAGTYNEQFF.

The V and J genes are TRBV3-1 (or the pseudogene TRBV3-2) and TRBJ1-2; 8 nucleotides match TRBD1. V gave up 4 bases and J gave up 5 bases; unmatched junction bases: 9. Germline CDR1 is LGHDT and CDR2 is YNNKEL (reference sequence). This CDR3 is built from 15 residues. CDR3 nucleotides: TGTGCCAGCAGCCCTAAAGGGACAGGAGGGTATGGCTACACCTTC. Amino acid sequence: CASSPKGTGGYGYTF.

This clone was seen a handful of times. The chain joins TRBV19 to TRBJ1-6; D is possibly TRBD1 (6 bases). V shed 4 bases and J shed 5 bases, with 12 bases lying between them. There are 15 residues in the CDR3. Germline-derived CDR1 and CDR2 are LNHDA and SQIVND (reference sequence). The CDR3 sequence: CASSNRVWNNSPLHF. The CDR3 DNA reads TGTGCCAGTAGTAACAGGGTCTGGAATAATTCACCCCTCCACTTT.

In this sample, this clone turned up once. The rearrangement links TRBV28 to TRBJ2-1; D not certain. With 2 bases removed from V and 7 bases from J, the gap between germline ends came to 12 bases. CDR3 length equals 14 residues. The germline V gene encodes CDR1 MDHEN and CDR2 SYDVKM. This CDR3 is CASSLPGIRNEQFF. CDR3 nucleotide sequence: TGTGCCAGCAGTTTACCAGGTATAAGAAATGAGCAGTTCTTC.

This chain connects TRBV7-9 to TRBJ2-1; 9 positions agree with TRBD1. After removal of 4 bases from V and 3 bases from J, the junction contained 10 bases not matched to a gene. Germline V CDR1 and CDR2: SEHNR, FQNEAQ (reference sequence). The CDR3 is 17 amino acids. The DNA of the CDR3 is TGTGCCAGCAGCTGGGCCCCCGGGACAGGGCGCTACAATGAGCAGTTCTTC. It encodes CASSWAPGTGRYNEQFF.

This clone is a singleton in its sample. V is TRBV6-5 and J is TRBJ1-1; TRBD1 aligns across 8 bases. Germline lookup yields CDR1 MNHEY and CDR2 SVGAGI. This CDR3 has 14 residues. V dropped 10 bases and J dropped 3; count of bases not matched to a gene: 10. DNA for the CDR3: TGTGCCACCAAGGACAGGGCCGGATACACTGAAGCTTTCTTT. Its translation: CATKDRAGYTEAFF.

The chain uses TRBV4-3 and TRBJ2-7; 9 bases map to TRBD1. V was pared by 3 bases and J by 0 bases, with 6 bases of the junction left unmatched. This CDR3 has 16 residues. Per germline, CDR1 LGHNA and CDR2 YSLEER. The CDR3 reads CASSQGTGSFSYEQYF. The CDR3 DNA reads TGCGCCAGCAGCCAGGGGACAGGGTCTTTCTCCTACGAGCAGTACTTC.

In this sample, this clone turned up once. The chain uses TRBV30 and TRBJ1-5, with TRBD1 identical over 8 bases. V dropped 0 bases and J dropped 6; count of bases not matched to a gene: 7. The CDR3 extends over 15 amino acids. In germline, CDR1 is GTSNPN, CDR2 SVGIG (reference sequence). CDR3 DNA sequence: TGTGCCTGGAGTGTAGGGGGGACAGGCCCTCAGCCCCAGCATTTT. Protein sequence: CAWSVGGTGPQPQHF.

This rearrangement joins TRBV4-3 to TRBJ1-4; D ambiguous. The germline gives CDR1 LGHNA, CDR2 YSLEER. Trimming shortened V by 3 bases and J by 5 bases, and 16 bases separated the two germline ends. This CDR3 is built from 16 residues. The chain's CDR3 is CASSHTRRASNEKLFF. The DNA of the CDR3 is TGCGCCAGCAGCCATACCCGGCGGGCCTCGAATGAAAAACTGTTTTTT.